Each of the 15 T cell receptor beta chains below was sequenced from the same sample in a study of blood T cell repertoires in COVID-19. Data came from immunoSEQ multiplex PCR; TCRdb stores just in-frame clones and leaves some out. Counted here are approximately 160,000 clones, around 84% occurring once; the ten biggest clones make up about 7%. The sample was peripheral blood. The receptors shown here come from a middle-aged man with active or convalescent COVID-19.

The chain carries TRBV28 and TRBJ1-1; 8 bases fit TRBD1. Germline assignment: CDR1 MDHEN and CDR2 SYDVKM. This CDR3 contains 15 residues. Trimming removed 5 bases from V and 5 bases from J; junction bases left unmatched: 10. In DNA, the CDR3 is TGTGCCAGCAGTCCCCCAGGACAGGGAAGGACTGAAGCTTTCTTT. Its translation is CASSPPGQGRTEAFF.

The J gene is TRBJ1-1, the V gene TRBV21-1; TRBD1 was called by the table and not checked on the DNA. TRBV21-1 is reported as a pseudogene. The CDR3 length is 15 residues. CDR3 coding DNA: TGTGCCAGCAGCCCCTGGACAGAACCGAACACTGAAGCTTTCTTT. The encoded protein is CASSPWTEPNTEAFF.

V usage is TRBV6-2 or TRBV6-3 and J usage is TRBJ2-7; tentative D call: TRBD1 (5 bases). CDR1 and CDR2 (germline): MNHEY, SVGEGT. Trimming shortened V by 6 bases and J by 0 bases, and 15 bases separated the two germline ends. The CDR3 runs 15 residues. The CDR3 region has the DNA TGTGCCAGCAGCTCACGCCAGGGTCCCTCCTACGAGCAGTACTTC. It is translated as CASSSRQGPSYEQYF.

This clone was seen only once. The chain has TRBV5-1 and TRBJ1-2; 10 bases match TRBD1. V was pared by 0 bases and J by 3 bases, with 2 bases of the junction left unmatched. Germline CDR1 and CDR2: SGHRS and YFSETQ. CDR3 length: 15 residues. CDR3 nucleotides: TGCGCCAGCAGCTTGGGCGGGACAGGGGACTATGGCTACACCTTC. Residues: CASSLGGTGDYGYTF.

In DNA form, the CDR3 reads TGCGCCAGCAGCTTGGCGGGTGACACTGAAGCTTTCTTT. It specifies CASSLAGDTEAFF. The chain has TRBV5-1 and TRBJ1-1; no clear D gene. From germline, CDR1 is SGHRS and CDR2 YFSETQ. V was cut by 0 bases and J by 3 bases, with 6 bases left in between. The CDR3 covers 13 residues.

V is TRBV4-2 and J is TRBJ1-1, with D perhaps TRBD1 (5 bases). Germline assignment: CDR1 LGHNA and CDR2 YNFKEQ. The CDR3 has 15 residues. V dropped 1 base and J dropped 5 bases, with 14 bases sitting between them. CDR3 in amino acids: CASSQGEGRRTEAFF. The CDR3 DNA follows: TGTGCCAGCAGCCAAGGGGAGGGACGAAGGACTGAAGCTTTCTTT.

V is TRBV7-3 and J is TRBJ1-2; D may be TRBD1 (5 bases). CDR1 is SGHTA and CDR2 is FQGTGA in the germline V gene. The CDR3 has 14 residues. Trimming removed 2 bases from V and 8 bases from J, with 15 bases in between. Here the CDR3 DNA reads TGTGCCAGCAGCTTACGCGGGGGAGACACAGGCTACACCTTC. This codes for CASSLRGGDTGYTF.

V usage is TRBV7-2 and J usage is TRBJ2-3; 8 bases align to TRBD2. The V gene's germline CDR1 is SGHTA and CDR2 FQGNSA. The V segment lost 1 base and the J segment 7 bases; nucleotides outside the gene matches: 7. The CDR3 length is 15 residues. The CDR3 DNA is TGTGCCAGCAGCTTAGTGAGCGGGGGTCCCTATACGCAGTATTTT. Protein product: CASSLVSGGPYTQYF. The full variable domain, in which reference TRBV7-2 and TRBJ2-3 provide the parts outside the CDR3, is GAGVSQSPSNKVTEKGKDVELRCDPISGHTALYWYRQSLGQGLEFLIYFQGNSAPDKSGLPSDRFSAERTGGSVSTLTIQRTQQEDSAVYLCASSLVSGGPYTQYFGPGTRLTVL.

Concerning this clone itself: One end of the junction is discordant with germline, which a read error may explain. The chain uses TRBV7-7 and TRBJ1-6, with 7 bases fitting TRBD1. The germline V gene has CDR1 SSHAT and CDR2 FNYEAQ (reference sequence). The CDR3 sequence is 14 residues long. CDR3 nucleotides: TGTGCTAGCAGCAAGACAGGGAGTGATTCACCCCTCCACTTT. Its translation: CASSKTGSDSPLHF.

The V call is TRBV24-1, the J call TRBJ2-7, with D tentatively TRBD2 (5 bases). This CDR3 comprises 14 residues. Germline CDR1 reads KGHDR; CDR2 reads SFDVKD. Between the trimmed V and J ends, which lost 3 bases and 1 base, there was a span of 9 bases. CDR3 residues: CATSDPSRSYEQYF. The DNA of the CDR3 is TGTGCCACCAGTGATCCTAGCCGGTCCTACGAGCAGTACTTC.

CDR3 sequence (DNA): TGTGCCAGCAGACCGCTAGGGGTTGATACGCAGTATTTT. The encoded protein is CASRPLGVDTQYF. The chain has TRBV27 and TRBJ2-3; a weak D match, TRBD1 (5 bases). V lost 6 bases to trimming and J lost 6 bases, with 13 bases between them. The CDR3 spans 13 residues. Germline CDR1 is MNHEY and CDR2 is SMNVEV (reference sequence).

This sequence joins TRBV6-2 or TRBV6-3 and TRBJ2-1; the match to TRBD2 covers 10 bases. The CDR3 totals 17 residues. The trim removed 2 bases at V and 1 base at J, leaving 5 bases unmatched. CDR1 and CDR2 from the germline V gene are MNHEY and SVGEGT. CDR3 loop: CASSYPLLAGSYNEQFF. Written as DNA, the CDR3 is TGTGCCAGCAGTTACCCCCTACTAGCGGGGTCCTACAATGAGCAGTTCTTC.

The CDR3 sequence: CASTLGAGGADTQYF. DNA for the CDR3: TGTGCCAGCACCCTAGGGGCGGGGGGCGCAGATACGCAGTATTTT. The V and J genes are TRBV5-5 and TRBJ2-3; TRBD2 agrees at 8 bases. Germline loops: CDR1 SGHKS, CDR2 YYEKEE (reference sequence). V dropped 6 bases and J dropped 4; count of bases not matched to a gene: 10. The CDR3 is 15 amino acids.

This clone was observed once. The chain couples TRBV27 to TRBJ1-1, with a weak D call TRBD1 (6 bases). Germline V CDR1 and CDR2: MNHEY, SMNVEV (reference sequence). The CDR3 has 14 residues. V lost 5 bases, J lost 4 bases, and 14 bases lay in between. The CDR3: CASSLRTVATEAFF. The CDR3 DNA reads TGTGCCAGCAGTCTTCGGACAGTGGCCACTGAAGCTTTCTTT.

The J gene is TRBJ2-2, the V gene TRBV6-2 or TRBV6-3, with 9 bases identical to TRBD1. Trimming removed 6 bases from V and 7 bases from J; junction bases left unmatched: 12. Germline V gene data show CDR1 as MNHEY and CDR2 as SVGEGT. The CDR3 has 16 residues. The DNA for the CDR3 is TGTGCCAGCAGCCACCTGTCGGGACAGGGATACGGGGAGCTGTTTTTT. This translates into CASSHLSGQGYGELFF.